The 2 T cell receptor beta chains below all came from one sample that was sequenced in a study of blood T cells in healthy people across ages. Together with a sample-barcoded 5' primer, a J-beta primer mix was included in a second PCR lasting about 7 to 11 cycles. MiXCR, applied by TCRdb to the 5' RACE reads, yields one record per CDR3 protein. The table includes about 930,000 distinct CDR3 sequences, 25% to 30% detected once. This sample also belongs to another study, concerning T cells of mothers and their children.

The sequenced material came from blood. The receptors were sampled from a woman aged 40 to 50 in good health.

CDR3 sequence (DNA): TGTGCCAGCAGTAACATTGGGAACGAGCAGTACTTC. It translates to CASSNIGNEQYF. The chain joins TRBV25-1 to TRBJ2-7; the D is unclear. The CDR3 is made up of 12 amino acids. Germline CDR1 is MGHDK and CDR2 is SYGVNS. V lost 5 bases and J lost 5, with 10 bases in between.

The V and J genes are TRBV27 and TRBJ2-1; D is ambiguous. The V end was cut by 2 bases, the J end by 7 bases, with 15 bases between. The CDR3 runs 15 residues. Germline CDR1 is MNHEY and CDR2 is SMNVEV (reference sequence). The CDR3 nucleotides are TGTGCCAGCAGTTTAGAATGGGGTGTATTGAATGAGCAGTTCTTC. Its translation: CASSLEWGVLNEQFF.